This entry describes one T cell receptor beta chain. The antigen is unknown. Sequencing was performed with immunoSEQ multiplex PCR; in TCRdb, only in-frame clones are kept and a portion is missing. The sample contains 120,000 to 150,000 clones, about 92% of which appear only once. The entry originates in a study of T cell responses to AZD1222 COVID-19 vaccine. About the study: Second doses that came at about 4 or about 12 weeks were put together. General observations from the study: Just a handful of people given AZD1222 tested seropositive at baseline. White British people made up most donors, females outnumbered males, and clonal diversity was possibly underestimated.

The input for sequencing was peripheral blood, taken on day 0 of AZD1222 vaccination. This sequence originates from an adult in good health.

As DNA, the CDR3 is TGTGCCAGCAGCCAAGTTATAGGTAGGAGGGTAGATGGGCCCTACAATGAGCAGTTCTTC. It is translated as CASSQVIGRRVDGPYNEQFF. The V call is TRBV3-1 (or the pseudogene TRBV3-2), the J call TRBJ2-1, with a tentative D call TRBD2 (6 bases). V lost 1 base, J lost 2 bases, and 24 bases lay in between. Germline CDR1 and CDR2: LGHDT and YNNKEL (reference sequence). The CDR3 consists of 20 residues.